This is a list of T cell receptor beta chains from one sample in a study of shared clonotypes between healthy human individuals. TCRdb keeps only in-frame clones here, not all; method: immunoSEQ multiplex PCR. The sample contains 600,000 to 700,000 clones, 55% to 85% of which appear only once. Specimen: memory CD4+ T cells sorted from blood. The receptors shown here come from a young woman in good health. Both conserved end residues are part of each CDR3. Each record gives: D gene, CDR3 length, V gene, clone size, J gene, CDR3 protein, CDR3 DNA. D genes are given only for firm matches. The size entry is marked missing in some rows and otherwise reads once, few, many or a size class.

>.|15|TRBV7-2|.|TRBJ2-3
CASSLGHPSTDTQYF
TGTGCCAGCAGCTTAGGACACCCGAGCACAGATACGCAGTATTTT
>.|16|TRBV30|once|TRBJ1-6
CAWTGTLVADNSPLHF
TGTGCCTGGACCGGGACGTTAGTCGCGGATAATTCACCCCTCCACTTT
>.|13|TRBV11-3|.|TRBJ2-3
CASSLASTDTQYF
TGTGCCAGCAGCTTAGCTTCTACAGATACGCAGTATTTT
>.|12|TRBV10-1|few|TRBJ2-3
CASSESTDTQYF
TGCGCCAGCAGTGAGTCGACAGATACGCAGTATTTT
>.|14|TRBV6-5|.|TRBJ1-2
CASSYSRVNYGYTF
TGTGCCAGCAGTTACTCGAGGGTTAACTATGGCTACACCTTC
>TRBD2|18|TRBV4-1|few|TRBJ2-5
CASSQDPSLAGGGETQYF
TGCGCCAGCAGCCAGGATCCCTCCCTAGCGGGAGGGGGAGAGACCCAGTACTTC
>TRBD1|12|TRBV6-5|.|TRBJ2-5
CASRDRGETQYF
TGTGCCAGCAGGGACAGGGGTGAGACCCAGTACTTC
>.|13|TRBV5-4|few|TRBJ2-7
CASGLQGAYEQYF
TGTGCCAGCGGCTTGCAGGGCGCCTACGAGCAGTACTTC
>.|14|TRBV5-4|.|TRBJ1-3
CASSLVEVGNTIYF
TGTGCCAGCAGCTTGGTGGAGGTTGGGAACACCATATATTTT
>.|12|TRBV28|.|TRBJ2-2
CASSLRVGELFF
TGTGCCAGCAGTCTCCGAGTCGGGGAGCTGTTTTTT